The 31 T cell receptor beta chains below were found in one sample sequenced in a study of T cell changes during pregnancy in multiple sclerosis. TCRdb's table, derived via immunoSEQ multiplex PCR, lists solely in-frame clones and lacks some. Of 45,000 to 65,000 clones listed, over 85% are singletons. The material was CD8+ T cells from peripheral blood mononuclear cells, obtained in the third trimester of pregnancy. These receptors were obtained from a female donor with multiple sclerosis, enrolled in a pregnancy study.

The rearrangement uses TRBV18 and TRBJ1-2, with TRBD1 matching 10 bases. The V segment lost 6 bases and the J segment 4 bases; nucleotides outside the gene matches: 2. Germline assignment: CDR1 KGHSH and CDR2 LQKENI. The length of the CDR3 is 13 residues. The CDR3 loop is CASSRTGGYGYTF. CDR3 DNA sequence: TGTGCCAGCTCCCGGACAGGGGGCTATGGCTACACCTTC.

The chain combines TRBV4-1 with TRBJ1-5, with TRBD1 as a possible D gene (6 bases). CDR1 is MGHRA and CDR2 is YSYEKL in the germline V gene. Deletions cut 1 base from V and 3 bases from J, with 13 bases between. The CDR3 covers 16 residues. The DNA of the CDR3 is TGCGCCAGCAGCCAAGGGGACAACGAGTACAATCAGCCCCAGCATTTT. It yields the protein CASSQGDNEYNQPQHF.

The chain employs TRBV7-2 and TRBJ2-5; 11 bases agree with TRBD2. Germline V gene sequence: CDR1 SGHTA, CDR2 FQGNSA. V trimming: 2 bases; J trimming: 5 bases; junction bases outside the gene matches: 7. The CDR3 length is 16 residues. The CDR3 nucleotides are TGTGCCAGCAGCTTAACGGTACTAGCGGGAGATGAGACCCAGTACTTC. Translated, it gives CASSLTVLAGDETQYF.

This clone was seen just once. The V call is TRBV27, the J call TRBJ2-7; 9 nucleotides line up with TRBD1. The ends lost 6 bases at V and 7 bases at J; junction bases unmatched: 13. The CDR3 totals 15 residues. Germline V lookup: CDR1 MNHEY, CDR2 SMNVEV (reference sequence). CDR3 in DNA: TGTGCCAGCAGGGGCCTGGGACAGGGAGGAAGGGAGCAGTACTTC. This translates into CASRGLGQGGREQYF.

The chain links TRBV5-4 to TRBJ1-1, with D maybe TRBD1 (6 bases). Germline values: CDR1 SGHNT, CDR2 YYREEE (reference sequence). The length of the CDR3 is 12 residues. Trimming shortened V by 5 bases and J by 3 bases, and 8 bases separated the two germline ends. Here the CDR3 reads CASRGADTEAFF. In DNA form, the CDR3 reads TGTGCCAGCAGGGGGGCGGACACTGAAGCTTTCTTT.

This chain connects TRBV5-8 to TRBJ2-2; D might be TRBD2 (6 bases). This CDR3 contains 14 residues. Trimming cost V 3 bases and J 4 bases, with 10 bases left between them. The germline V gene encodes CDR1 SGHTS and CDR2 YDEGEE. This CDR3 is CASSYGGVTGELFF. As DNA, the CDR3 is TGTGCCAGCAGCTACGGGGGAGTCACCGGGGAGCTGTTTTTT.

The J gene is TRBJ2-3, the V gene TRBV19, with 13 positions matching TRBD2. Germline V gene sequence: CDR1 LNHDA, CDR2 SQIVND (reference sequence). This CDR3 is built from 24 residues. J gave up 4 bases and V 5 bases, and 30 bases lay outside the gene matches. The CDR3 DNA reads as TGTGCCAGTAGTCTCCCAGAGACTAGCGGGAGGCTAGGAGGGCCGAGGGGGTTTCCAGATACGCAGTATTTT. It codes for CASSLPETSGRLGGPRGFPDTQYF.

The chain uses TRBV5-1 and TRBJ2-5; 13 nucleotides agree with TRBD2. V trimming: 3 bases; J trimming: 5 bases; junction bases outside the gene matches: 10. Germline V gene data show CDR1 as SGHRS and CDR2 as YFSETQ. CDR3 length equals 17 residues. The CDR3 here is CASSWTSGSPPRETQYF. The CDR3 DNA is TGCGCCAGCAGCTGGACTAGCGGGAGCCCCCCCAGGGAGACCCAGTACTTC.

This clone was seen only once. V usage is TRBV5-6 and J usage is TRBJ2-1; 9 bases are shared with TRBD1. CDR1 and CDR2 (germline): SGHDT, YYEEEE. Germline trimming cut 0 bases from V and 8 bases from J; bases unmatched to any gene: 9. The CDR3 loop spans 16 amino acids. The CDR3 bases are TGTGCCAGCAGCTTGGAACCAGGACAGGGGAGGGATGAGCAGTTCTTC. It encodes CASSLEPGQGRDEQFF.

V and J are TRBV5-6 and TRBJ2-1; the match to TRBD2 covers 7 bases. The trim removed 5 bases at V and 0 bases at J, leaving 17 bases unmatched. The CDR3 covers 19 residues. Germline lookup yields CDR1 SGHDT and CDR2 YYEEEE. The CDR3 coding sequence is TGTGCCAGCAGTGTCCGGGGACCGACTAGCCTCTACTCCTACAATGAGCAGTTCTTC. Translation: CASSVRGPTSLYSYNEQFF.

The chain has TRBV28 and TRBJ2-7; no reliable D call. The CDR3 has 15 amino acids. The V end was cut by 7 bases, the J end by 0 bases, with 16 bases between. The germline gives CDR1 MDHEN, CDR2 SYDVKM. CDR3 coding DNA: TGTGCCAGCACCTCACCTTCCGTGAGCTCCTACGAGCAGTACTTC. Translation: CASTSPSVSSYEQYF.

To note about this clone: Other nucleotide sequences in the sample specify the same CDR3. V and J are TRBV5-1 and TRBJ2-7; D is possibly TRBD1 (7 bases). The germline V and J ends were trimmed by 2 bases and 7 bases, with 19 bases remaining between them. The length of the CDR3 is 15 residues. Germline-derived CDR1 and CDR2 are SGHRS and YFSETQ. The CDR3 DNA reads TGCGCCAGCAGCTTTTCCAGGGGGGCTGATGTGGAGCAGTACTTC. Its protein product is CASSFSRGADVEQYF.

This chain links TRBV6-5 with TRBJ2-2; D is undetermined. V dropped 0 bases and J dropped 1 base, with 9 bases sitting between them. The CDR3 spans 16 residues. Germline CDR1 reads MNHEY; CDR2 reads SVGAGI. CDR3 sequence: CASSYSVSLNTGELFF. CDR3 bases: TGTGCCAGCAGTTACTCAGTAAGCCTGAACACCGGGGAGCTGTTTTTT.

The chain has TRBV5-1 and TRBJ2-1; TRBD1 matches 11 bases. Trimming cost V 4 bases and J 4 bases; bases outside gene matches: 7. CDR3 length equals 16 residues. Germline V gives CDR1 SGHRS, CDR2 YFSETQ. The CDR3 reads CASSPGTGGNYNEQFF. The CDR3 DNA is TGCGCCAGCAGCCCTGGGACAGGGGGGAATTACAATGAGCAGTTCTTC.

The chain carries TRBV5-5 and TRBJ2-3, with D perhaps matching TRBD1 (5 bases). Germline assignment: CDR1 SGHKS and CDR2 YYEKEE (reference sequence). Deletions cut 1 base from V and 2 bases from J, with 8 bases between. The CDR3 loop spans 14 amino acids. This CDR3 is CASSLIGATDTQYF. CDR3 coding DNA: TGTGCCAGCAGCTTGATAGGGGCCACAGATACGCAGTATTTT.

The rearrangement uses TRBV4-3 and TRBJ2-7; a weak D match, TRBD2 (5 bases). Deletions cut 1 base from V and 0 bases from J, with 10 bases between. Germline CDR1 is LGHNA and CDR2 is YSLEER. This CDR3 contains 15 residues. The CDR3 DNA follows: TGCGCCAGCAGCCAAGGAATAGGGAGCTCCTACGAGCAGTACTTC. Translation gives CASSQGIGSSYEQYF.

This clone has a single count. V gene TRBV6-1 combines with J gene TRBJ2-7; the match to TRBD1 covers 7 bases. The CDR3 length is 14 residues. With V trimmed by 6 bases and J by 2 bases, 7 bases remained unmatched. CDR1 is MNHNS and CDR2 is SASEGT in the germline V gene. The CDR3 is CASRGTAATYEQYF. The CDR3 region has the DNA TGTGCCAGCAGAGGGACAGCTGCCACCTACGAGCAGTACTTC.

The rearrangement links TRBV5-5 to TRBJ2-7; TRBD2 matches at 10 bases. J gave up 0 bases and V 4 bases, and 4 bases lay outside the gene matches. The CDR3 loop spans 15 amino acids. CDR1 and CDR2 from the germline V gene are SGHKS and YYEKEE (reference sequence). Written as DNA, the CDR3 is TGTGCCAGCAGCCAAGCTAGCGGGAGCTCCTACGAGCAGTACTTC. Its protein is CASSQASGSSYEQYF. Drawing the rest from reference TRBV5-5 and TRBJ2-7, the complete variable domain is DAGVTQSPTHLIKTRGQQVTLRCSPISGHKSVSWYQQVLGQGPQFIFQYYEKEERGRGNFPDRFSARQFPNYSSELNVNALLLGDSALYLCASSQASGSSYEQYFGPGTRLTVT.

The chain links TRBV5-6 to TRBJ1-5; maybe TRBD1 (5 bases). CDR1 and CDR2 from the germline V gene are SGHDT and YYEEEE. This CDR3 is built from 19 residues. The V end was cut by 0 bases, the J end by 0 bases, with 19 bases between. The CDR3 loop reads CASSLARQWKEYSNQPQHF. CDR3 nucleotide sequence: TGTGCCAGCAGCTTGGCGAGACAGTGGAAAGAATATAGCAATCAGCCCCAGCATTTT.

V and J are TRBV9 and TRBJ1-1; perhaps TRBD1 as D (5 bases). Looked up from germline, CDR1 is SGDLS and CDR2 is YYNGEE. Trimming cost V 4 bases and J 5 bases, with 12 bases left between them. The CDR3 totals 13 residues. CDR3 coding DNA: TGTGCCAGCAGCAAGGGGAGGGGAACTGAAGCTTTCTTT. Translated: CASSKGRGTEAFF.

The chain links TRBV27 to TRBJ2-1, with D possibly matching TRBD2 (6 bases). CDR3 length: 13 amino acids. In germline, CDR1 is MNHEY, CDR2 SMNVEV (reference sequence). The V gene lost 2 bases and the J gene lost 5 bases, with 7 bases spanning the gap. CDR3 sequence reads: CASSLAGNNEQFF. The CDR3, as DNA: TGTGCCAGCAGTTTAGCGGGAAACAATGAGCAGTTCTTC.

This chain joins TRBV6-1 and TRBJ1-1; D not resolved. V lost 6 bases to trimming and J lost 4 bases, with 15 bases between them. Germline V CDR1 and CDR2: MNHNS, SASEGT. The CDR3 runs to 14 residues. The CDR3 is CASSPLKTITEAFF. In DNA, the CDR3 is TGTGCCAGCAGCCCATTGAAGACAATCACTGAAGCTTTCTTT.

This clone was observed once. The gene calls are TRBV6-5 and TRBJ1-1; D might be TRBD1 (5 bases). Trimming took 6 bases from V and 4 from J, leaving 12 bases between them. CDR3 length: 13 amino acids. From germline, CDR1 is MNHEY and CDR2 SVGAGI. CDR3 coding DNA: TGTGCCAGCAGACCAGGGTCGGGCACTGAAGCTTTCTTT. This translates into CASRPGSGTEAFF.

The chain is built from TRBV29-1 and TRBJ2-2; TRBD1 aligns across 7 bases. The trim removed 3 bases at V and 7 bases at J, leaving 8 bases unmatched. Germline CDR1 is SQVTM and CDR2 is ANQGSEA. CDR3 length equals 14 residues. CDR3 residues: CSVEIDRVDGELFF. CDR3 bases: TGCAGCGTTGAGATTGACAGGGTGGACGGGGAGCTGTTTTTT.

CDR3 in amino acids: CASSVVGQPNTEAFF. CDR3 in DNA: TGTGCCAGCAGCGTAGTGGGACAACCAAACACTGAAGCTTTCTTT. The chain uses TRBV9 and TRBJ1-1; weak D call: TRBD1 (6 bases). The germline V and J ends were trimmed by 0 bases and 2 bases, with 11 bases remaining between them. Looked up from germline, CDR1 is SGDLS and CDR2 is YYNGEE. The CDR3 is 15 amino acids.

The V call is TRBV30, the J call TRBJ2-7, with D possibly matching TRBD2 (6 bases). Germline V gene data show CDR1 as GTSNPN and CDR2 as SVGIG (reference sequence). Trimming cost V 0 bases and J 5 bases, with 20 bases left between them. This CDR3 region has 16 residues. DNA for the CDR3: TGTGCCTGGAGTGTCGGAGGGTCAGGGACGTTCGACGAGCAGTACTTC. Translating gives CAWSVGGSGTFDEQYF.

This sequence joins TRBV19 and TRBJ1-2, with D tentatively TRBD1 (6 bases). The V end lost 2 bases, the J end lost 3 bases, and 13 bases lay between the germline ends. The CDR3 totals 15 residues. In germline, CDR1 is LNHDA, CDR2 SQIVND (reference sequence). The CDR3: CASSIPSGGDYGYTF. The CDR3 DNA reads TGTGCCAGTAGTATACCCTCGGGGGGCGACTATGGCTACACCTTC.

This clone was detected only once. The genes are TRBV27 and TRBJ2-7; no clear D gene. V was trimmed by 2 bases and J by 1 base, leaving 15 bases between them. The CDR3 runs to 16 residues. Per the germline V gene, CDR1 is MNHEY and CDR2 is SMNVEV (reference sequence). CDR3 protein: CASSLGPSDTSYEQYF. The CDR3 nucleotides are TGTGCCAGCAGTTTAGGTCCGTCCGATACATCCTACGAGCAGTACTTC.

The chain carries TRBV22-1 and TRBJ2-1; the D call TRBD1 from the table was never checked on the DNA. TRBV22-1 is shown as a pseudogene. CDR3 length: 18 residues. The CDR3 region is CPGSAHWAGPPSYNEQFF. Written as DNA, the CDR3 is TGTCCTGGGAGCGCACATTGGGCAGGTCCGCCCTCCTACAATGAGCAGTTCTTC.

V gene TRBV19 combines with J gene TRBJ2-1; D remains unclear. Germline CDR1 and CDR2: LNHDA and SQIVND (reference sequence). The CDR3 is 15 amino acids. The V and J ends lost 4 bases and 3 bases respectively, with 13 bases between them. CDR3 loop: CASSRLTLGYNEQFF. CDR3 sequence (DNA): TGTGCCAGTAGTAGATTGACCCTAGGCTACAATGAGCAGTTCTTC.

CDR3 DNA: TGTGCCAGCTCACCGGTCAGGGGGCGCGACGAGCAGTACTTC. Translated, it gives CASSPVRGRDEQYF. The J gene is TRBJ2-7, the V gene TRBV18; 8 nucleotides agree with TRBD1. In germline, CDR1 is KGHSH, CDR2 LQKENI. Trimming cost V 3 bases and J 5 bases; bases outside gene matches: 6. This CDR3 has 14 amino acids.